The clone carrying this T cell receptor (beta chain) was seen only a few times. Germline V CDR1 and CDR2: DFQATT, SNEGSKA (reference sequence). The CDR3 is 11 residues long. With 3 bases removed from V and 12 bases from J, the gap between germline ends came to 12 bases. The data derive from a study of PD-L1 blockade in urothelial cancer. Only in-frame clones appear in the TCRdb table, and some are missing; sequencing was by immunoSEQ multiplex PCR. This sample has some 54,000 clones, with over 75% found just once. The rearrangement joins TRBV20-1 to TRBJ2-1; D may be TRBD2 (6 bases). Sample: PBMCs, taken around atezolizumab (anti-PD-L1) treatment. The TCR sequence derives from a man in his forties or fifties with urothelial cancer. Here the CDR3 DNA reads TGCAGTGCTAGGGAGGCCGGGGGGCAGTTCTTC. Protein sequence: CSAREAGGQFF.